The 31 T cell receptor beta chains below come from one sample, sequenced in a study of T cell responses to AZD1222 COVID-19 vaccine. Profiling relied on immunoSEQ multiplex PCR, and the TCRdb table lists in-frame clones only, not all of them. The repertoire holds about 68,000 clones, with 80% to 85% as singletons. The starting material was peripheral blood, obtained on day 0 of AZD1222 vaccination. The receptor source for this set is an adult in good health.

The V call is TRBV27, the J call TRBJ1-1, with unresolved D. V shed 3 bases and J shed 2 bases, with 10 bases lying between them. Germline CDR1 reads MNHEY; CDR2 reads SMNVEV (reference sequence). The CDR3 extends over 14 amino acids. The CDR3 DNA reads TGTGCCAGCAGTTTCCGGGTGGGAAACACTGAAGCTTTCTTT. Encoded protein: CASSFRVGNTEAFF.

The rearrangement uses TRBV5-1 and TRBJ1-1; 10 bases align to TRBD1. Trimming at V came to 4 bases and at J to 3 bases, leaving 15 bases not matched to a gene. The CDR3 length is 18 residues. The germline CDR1 and CDR2 sequences are SGHRS and YFSETQ. In DNA, the CDR3 is TGCGCCAGCAGCCGTGGCCAGACAGGGGGCGCGGAGCACACTGAAGCTTTCTTT. Protein product: CASSRGQTGGAEHTEAFF. The whole variable domain, remainder taken from reference TRBV5-1 and TRBJ1-1, is KAGVTQTPRYLIKTRGQQVTLSCSPISGHRSVSWYQQTPGQGLQFLFEYFSETQRNKGNFPGRFSGRQFSNSRSEMNVSTLELGDSALYLCASSRGQTGGAEHTEAFFGQGTRLTVV.

CDR3 nucleotide sequence: TGCAGCGCGGGGGACAATGAGCAGTTCTTC. Translated, it gives CSAGDNEQFF. The rearrangement links TRBV29-1 to TRBJ2-1, with D perhaps TRBD2 (6 bases). The CDR3 runs to 10 residues. Germline CDR1 SQVTM, CDR2 ANQGSEA. Between the trimmed V and J ends, which lost 7 bases and 5 bases, there was a span of 6 bases.

The V and J genes are TRBV12-3 or TRBV12-4 and TRBJ1-2, with a tentative D call TRBD1 (6 bases). There are 13 residues in the CDR3. V lost 1 base to trimming and J lost 8 bases, with 11 bases between them. CDR3 bases: TGTGCCAGCAGTTTAGATGGGGGGCAAGGCTACACCTTC. Translating it yields CASSLDGGQGYTF.

The chain links TRBV2 to TRBJ2-3; D unclear. The germline V gene has CDR1 SNHLY and CDR2 FYNNEI. The CDR3 is 12 residues long. V gave up 4 bases and J gave up 4 bases, with 6 bases separating them. CDR3 sequence reads: CASSVLPDTQYF. The CDR3 DNA is TGTGCCAGCAGTGTATTGCCAGATACGCAGTATTTT. Filled out from reference TRBV2 and TRBJ2-3, the complete variable domain reads EPEVTQTPSHQVTQMGQEVILRCVPISNHLYFYWYRQILGQKVEFLVSFYNNEISEKSEIFDDQFSVERPDGSNFTLKIRSTKLEDSAMYFCASSVLPDTQYFGPGTRLTVL.

This clone was seen at least ten times. V gene TRBV13 combines with J gene TRBJ1-6; unclear D gene. CDR1 is PRHDT and CDR2 is FYEKMQ in the germline V gene (reference sequence). V lost 5 bases, J lost 0 bases, and 14 bases lay in between. The CDR3 contains 17 residues. Written as DNA, the CDR3 is TGTGCCAGCAGCCCGGCCTTGGGAGGCTCCTATAATTCACCCCTCCACTTT. Translation: CASSPALGGSYNSPLHF.

The chain employs TRBV7-6 and TRBJ1-1; 10 nucleotides match TRBD1. Germline trimming cut 5 bases from V and 7 bases from J; bases unmatched to any gene: 4. CDR3 length: 13 residues. Germline V gene sequence: CDR1 SGHVS, CDR2 FNYEAQ. The CDR3 nucleotides are TGTGCCAGCAGCCCAGACAGGGGGCGTGAAGCTTTCTTT. Its protein is CASSPDRGREAFF.

The rearrangement joins TRBV7-2 to TRBJ2-5, with TRBD1 identical over 7 bases. Unmatched junction bases numbered 10, after V lost 2 bases and J lost 4 bases. Germline CDR1 is SGHTA and CDR2 is FQGNSA. CDR3 size: 16 residues. CDR3 nucleotide sequence: TGTGCCAGCAGCTTAAGGGGGCCAGTAGGGCTAGAGACCCAGTACTTC. It translates to CASSLRGPVGLETQYF.

The sample holds a few counts of this clone. The chain joins TRBV19 to TRBJ1-1; no clear D. The CDR3 has 11 amino acids. The V and J ends lost 5 bases and 3 bases respectively, with 4 bases between them. Germline V lookup: CDR1 LNHDA, CDR2 SQIVND (reference sequence). CDR3 nucleotides: TGTGCCAGTAGTTATGACACTGAAGCTTTCTTT. Its translation is CASSYDTEAFF.

The chain uses TRBV30 and TRBJ1-3; 8 positions match TRBD1. The V segment lost 5 bases and the J segment 2 bases; nucleotides outside the gene matches: 8. This CDR3 has 15 residues. Germline assignment: CDR1 GTSNPN and CDR2 SVGIG (reference sequence). The CDR3 region has the DNA TGTGCCTGGGCTTTGGACAGGGAACCTGGAAACACCATATATTTT. Its translation is CAWALDREPGNTIYF.

The chain couples TRBV6-2 or TRBV6-3 to TRBJ2-1, with 10 bases matching TRBD2. Germline V lookup: CDR1 MNHEY, CDR2 SVGEGT. There are 16 residues in the CDR3. V gave up 0 bases and J gave up 6 bases; unmatched junction bases: 5. This CDR3 is CASSYSSSGGTNEQFF. The CDR3 nucleotides read TGTGCCAGCAGTTACTCGAGTAGCGGGGGGACCAATGAGCAGTTCTTC.

This clone showed up just a few times. This sequence joins TRBV7-2 and TRBJ1-3; D is possibly TRBD1 (5 bases). V was shortened by 2 bases and J by 1 base, with 12 bases between the two germline ends. Germline V gene data show CDR1 as SGHTA and CDR2 as FQGNSA. CDR3 length: 16 amino acids. The CDR3 region is CASSLRGSGSGNTIYF. CDR3 DNA sequence: TGTGCCAGCAGCTTACGGGGGAGTGGATCTGGAAACACCATATATTTT.

The chain joins TRBV21-1 to TRBJ1-3. TRBV21-1 is assigned pseudogene status. The CDR3 has 13 amino acids. The CDR3 loop reads CASSKSRGNTIYF. CDR3 DNA sequence: TGTGCCAGCAGCAAATCCCGTGGAAACACCATATATTTT.

This clone was recorded once. This chain uses TRBV11-2 with TRBJ1-1; possible D gene TRBD1, 5 bases. V lost 1 base and J 0 bases, leaving 6 bases between the germline ends. Germline CDR1 SGHAT, CDR2 FQNNGV. The CDR3 totals 14 residues. CDR3 in DNA: TGTGCCAGCAGCTTAGGGGGCATGAACACTGAAGCTTTCTTT. It translates to CASSLGGMNTEAFF.

The V call is TRBV28, the J call TRBJ1-2, with D uncertain. Germline-derived CDR1 and CDR2 are MDHEN and SYDVKM. The CDR3 totals 13 residues. V gave up 2 bases and J gave up 2 bases, with 6 bases separating them. This chain's CDR3 is CASSLNKNYGYTF. The CDR3 bases are TGTGCCAGCAGTTTAAACAAGAACTATGGCTACACCTTC.

The chain uses TRBV3-1 (or the pseudogene TRBV3-2) and TRBJ1-4; 8 bases fit TRBD1. The CDR3 is 16 amino acids. The J segment lost 0 bases and the V segment lost 3 bases, leaving 3 bases of the junction unmatched. The V gene's germline CDR1 is LGHDT and CDR2 YNNKEL (reference sequence). The CDR3 sequence is CASSQGQDTTNEKLFF. The CDR3 DNA follows: TGTGCCAGCAGCCAGGGACAGGATACAACTAATGAAAAACTGTTTTTT.

The chain links TRBV12-3 or TRBV12-4 to TRBJ2-5; D may be TRBD2 (6 bases). V was cut by 6 bases and J by 5 bases, with 13 bases left in between. The CDR3 totals 13 residues. DNA for the CDR3: TGTGCCAGCAGACAACAGAGCGGGGAGACCCAGTACTTC. Translation: CASRQQSGETQYF.

The chain links TRBV30 to TRBJ1-1, with D uncertain. The length of the CDR3 is 13 residues. The V end lost 7 bases, the J end lost 3 bases, and 15 bases lay between the germline ends. The germline CDR1 and CDR2 sequences are GTSNPN and SVGIG (reference sequence). The CDR3, as DNA: TGTGCCTCCGCACGAGAGGGTTACACTGAAGCTTTCTTT. This encodes CASAREGYTEAFF.

This clone showed up just a few times. For the CDR3, the DNA is TGTGCCAGCAGCGAGGGCCCAGGAAACACCATATATTTT. This codes for CASSEGPGNTIYF. The chain combines TRBV9 with TRBJ1-3; D remains ambiguous. The V gene's germline CDR1 is SGDLS and CDR2 YYNGEE. There are 13 residues in the CDR3. V lost 3 bases to trimming and J lost 4 bases, with 8 bases between them.

There are a few counts of this clone. The CDR3 loop is CASSLPTSGSYNEQFF. The CDR3 DNA sequence: TGTGCCAGCAGCTTACCGACTAGCGGGTCCTACAATGAGCAGTTCTTC. The rearrangement joins TRBV13 to TRBJ2-1, with 10 bases fitting TRBD2. Germline V lookup: CDR1 PRHDT, CDR2 FYEKMQ (reference sequence). This CDR3 has 16 residues. The junction had 2 bases not matched to a gene; V was cut back by 2 bases and J by 1 base. Drawing the rest from reference TRBV13 and TRBJ2-1, the complete variable domain is AAGVIQSPRHLIKEKRETATLKCYPIPRHDTVYWYQQGPGQDPQFLISFYEKMQSDKGSIPDRFSAQQFSDYHSELNMSSLELGDSALYFCASSLPTSGSYNEQFFGPGTRLTVL.

This clone was recorded once. The V call is TRBV5-4, the J call TRBJ2-6; 9 bases match TRBD1. This CDR3 is 18 amino acids long. Germline assignment: CDR1 SGHNT and CDR2 YYREEE (reference sequence). The J segment lost 0 bases and the V segment lost 4 bases, leaving 8 bases of the junction unmatched. The CDR3 DNA reads as TGTGCCAGCAGCGGCCCCGGGACAGGGAGCTCTGGGGCCAACGTCCTGACTTTC. It yields the protein CASSGPGTGSSGANVLTF.

The chain is built from TRBV6-2 or TRBV6-3 and TRBJ1-1; the match to TRBD1 covers 7 bases. Germline lookup yields CDR1 MNHEY and CDR2 SVGEGT. Germline trimming cut 5 bases from V and 5 bases from J; bases unmatched to any gene: 8. The CDR3 consists of 14 residues. The CDR3 nucleotides read TGTGCCAGCAGTCAATACAGGGGCCGGACTGAAGCTTTCTTT. Translating gives CASSQYRGRTEAFF.

V is TRBV30 and J is TRBJ1-6; TRBD1 matches at 9 bases. The CDR3 length is 15 residues. V shed 2 bases, J shed 7 bases, and the junction held 6 bases outside the gene matches. Per germline, CDR1 GTSNPN and CDR2 SVGIG (reference sequence). The CDR3 DNA is TGTGCCTGGAGTTTACGAGGACAGGGGAATTCACCCCTCCACTTT. Translation gives CAWSLRGQGNSPLHF. The entire variable domain, with the rest obtained from reference TRBV30 and TRBJ1-6, is as follows: SQTIHQWPATLVQPVGSPLSLECTVEGTSNPNLYWYRQAAGRGLQLLFYSVGIGQISSEVPQNLSASRPQDRQFILSSKKLLLSDSGFYLCAWSLRGQGNSPLHFGNGTRLTVT.

The chain has TRBV3-1 (or the pseudogene TRBV3-2) and TRBJ1-2; 12 bases fit TRBD1. CDR3 length: 20 amino acids. Germline CDR1 reads LGHDT; CDR2 reads YNNKEL (reference sequence). Trimming removed 1 base from V and 4 bases from J; junction bases left unmatched: 16. The CDR3 nucleotides read TGTGCCAGCAGCCAAGGTACCCTGGGACAGGGGGCGATACGTGGCTATGGCTACACCTTC. This translates into CASSQGTLGQGAIRGYGYTF.

The CDR3, as DNA: TGCGCCAGCAGCTTGGCGGACAGGGGGGACACCGGGGAGCTGTTTTTT. Its protein is CASSLADRGDTGELFF. The chain is built from TRBV5-1 and TRBJ2-2, with 10 bases aligning to TRBD1. CDR3 length: 16 amino acids. J gave up 3 bases and V 0 bases, and 2 bases lay outside the gene matches. Germline CDR1 reads SGHRS; CDR2 reads YFSETQ.

The chain has TRBV7-8 and TRBJ2-3, with 9 nucleotides matching TRBD1. The junction had 5 bases not matched to a gene; V was cut back by 5 bases and J by 2 bases. This CDR3 spans 15 amino acids. CDR1 is SGHVS and CDR2 is FQNEAQ in the germline V gene. The CDR3 DNA reads TGTGCCAGCAGCACCAGGACAGGGGACACAGATACGCAGTATTTT. This codes for CASSTRTGDTDTQYF.

This clone was seen more than once but under ten times. V is TRBV7-3 and J is TRBJ2-1, with 11 positions matching TRBD2. V gave up 4 bases and J gave up 5 bases; unmatched junction bases: 1. The CDR3 runs 14 residues. Germline V gene sequence: CDR1 SGHTA, CDR2 FQGTGA. CDR3 nucleotide sequence: TGTGCCAGCAGCTCGACTAGCGGGGACAATGAGCAGTTCTTC. It specifies CASSSTSGDNEQFF. The full variable domain, its missing parts supplied by reference TRBV7-3 and TRBJ2-1, is GAGVSQTPSNKVTEKGKYVELRCDPISGHTALYWYRQSLGQGPEFLIYFQGTGAADDSGLPNDRFFAVRPEGSVSTLKIQRTERGDSAVYLCASSSTSGDNEQFFGPGTRLTVL.

The rearrangement uses TRBV6-5 and TRBJ1-1; D is undetermined. Germline V gene data show CDR1 as MNHEY and CDR2 as SVGAGI. V lost 7 bases and J lost 5, with 17 bases in between. The CDR3 consists of 14 residues. The DNA for the CDR3 is TGTGCCAGCAACAAAGTTGGGTTGGGGACTGAAGCTTTCTTT. This codes for CASNKVGLGTEAFF.

The rearrangement uses TRBV11-3 and TRBJ2-5; TRBD1 aligns across 11 bases. The germline gives CDR1 SGHNT, CDR2 YENEEA. The CDR3 loop spans 16 amino acids. Trimming removed 5 bases from V and 2 bases from J; junction bases left unmatched: 7. For the CDR3, the DNA is TGTGCCAGCAGCCTTGGGACAGGGGGTGATCAAGAGACCCAGTACTTC. As protein: CASSLGTGGDQETQYF.

This clone was observed a single time. CDR3 coding DNA: TGTGCCAGCCTATCCGGGACAGGCTTATACAATGAGCAGTTCTTC. Its translation: CASLSGTGLYNEQFF. This chain joins TRBV6-5 and TRBJ2-1; 8 bases fit TRBD1. J lost 4 bases, V lost 8 bases, and 10 bases had no gene match. Germline CDR1 and CDR2: MNHEY and SVGAGI. The CDR3 is 15 amino acids.

The rearrangement links TRBV3-1 (or the pseudogene TRBV3-2) to TRBJ1-2, with D unclear. CDR1 and CDR2 (germline): LGHDT, YNNKEL (reference sequence). Trimming pared 5 bases from V and 0 bases from J, leaving 25 bases between. CDR3 length: 19 residues. In DNA form, the CDR3 reads TGTGCCAGCAGCTCCTTAACTAGGCTGGAAGGCCTTTCTAACTATGGCTACACCTTC. It is translated as CASSSLTRLEGLSNYGYTF.